At least ten counts were recorded for the clone carrying this T cell receptor beta chain. Its antigen is unknown. The CDR3 regions of TCR beta were amplified from RNA transcripts. First-round RT-PCR targeting the TCR CDR3 was performed with the HTBI primer set. MiXCR, applied by TCRdb to the multiplex PCR reads, yields one record per CDR3 protein. The profile shows about 160,000 distinct CDR3 sequences, over 7.5% of them singletons. Patients aged 18 to 65 had newly diagnosed hyperthyroidism that had lasted under 2 months. This specimen belongs to a study of T cells in Graves' hyperthyroidism and ophthalmopathy. Overall study: Upon initial diagnosis and before any treatment, peripheral blood was collected. Study-level points and caveats: Expanded thyroid clonotypes (above 0.001) were mostly also found in blood. The model forecast ophthalmopathy, anticipating it by a median roughly 6.3 months before onset.

V was cut by 0 bases and J by 8 bases, with 14 bases left in between. Germline loops: CDR1 LGHNA, CDR2 YNFKEQ. This CDR3 contains 16 residues. The clonotype comes from a woman aged 18 to 35 with Graves' hyperthyroidism that later progressed to Graves' ophthalmopathy. This chain links TRBV4-2 with TRBJ1-6, with a weak D call TRBD1 (6 bases). Source material: blood. In nucleotides, the CDR3 is TGTGCCAGCAGCCAAGAACGGGCGGGGGGCGATTCACCCCTCCACTTT. Amino acid sequence: CASSQERAGGDSPLHF.